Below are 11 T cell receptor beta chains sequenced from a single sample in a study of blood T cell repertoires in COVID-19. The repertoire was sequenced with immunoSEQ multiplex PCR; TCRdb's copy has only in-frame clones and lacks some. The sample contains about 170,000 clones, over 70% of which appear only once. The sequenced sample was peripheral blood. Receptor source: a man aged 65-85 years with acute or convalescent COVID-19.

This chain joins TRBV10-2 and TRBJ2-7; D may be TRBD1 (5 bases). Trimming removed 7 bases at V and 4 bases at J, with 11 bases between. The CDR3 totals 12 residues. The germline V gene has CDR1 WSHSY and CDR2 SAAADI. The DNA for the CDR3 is TGCGCCAGCATGCAGGGAATGTACGAGCAGTACTTC. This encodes CASMQGMYEQYF.

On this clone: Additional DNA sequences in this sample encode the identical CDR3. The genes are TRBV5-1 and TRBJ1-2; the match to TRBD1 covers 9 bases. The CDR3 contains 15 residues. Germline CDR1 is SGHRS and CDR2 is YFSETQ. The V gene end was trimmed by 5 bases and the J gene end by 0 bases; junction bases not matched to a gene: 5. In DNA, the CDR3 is TGCGCCAGCAGTCTTCGGACAGGGGCTAACTATGGCTACACCTTC. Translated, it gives CASSLRTGANYGYTF.

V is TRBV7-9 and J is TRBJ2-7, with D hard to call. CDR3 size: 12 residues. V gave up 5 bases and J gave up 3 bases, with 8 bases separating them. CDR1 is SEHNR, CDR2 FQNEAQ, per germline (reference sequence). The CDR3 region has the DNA TGTGCCAGCAGCCCGAGTGGCTACGAGCAGTACTTC. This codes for CASSPSGYEQYF.

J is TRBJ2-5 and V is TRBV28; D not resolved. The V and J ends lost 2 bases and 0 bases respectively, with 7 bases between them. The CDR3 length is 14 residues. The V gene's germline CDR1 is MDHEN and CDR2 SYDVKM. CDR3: CASSLVPDQETQYF. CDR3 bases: TGTGCCAGCAGTTTAGTGCCGGACCAAGAGACCCAGTACTTC.

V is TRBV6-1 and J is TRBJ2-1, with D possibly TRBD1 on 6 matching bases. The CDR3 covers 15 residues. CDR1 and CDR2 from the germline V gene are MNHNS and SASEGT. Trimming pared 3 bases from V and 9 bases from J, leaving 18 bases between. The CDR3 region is CASSETTGALAEQFF. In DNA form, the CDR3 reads TGTGCCAGCAGTGAGACGACAGGTGCCCTCGCTGAGCAGTTCTTC.

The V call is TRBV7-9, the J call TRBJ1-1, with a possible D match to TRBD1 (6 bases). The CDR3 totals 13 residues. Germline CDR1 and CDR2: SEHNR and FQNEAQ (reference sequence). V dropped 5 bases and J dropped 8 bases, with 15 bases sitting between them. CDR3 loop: CASSQAGGAEAFF. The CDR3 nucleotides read TGTGCCAGCAGCCAAGCTGGGGGGGCGGAAGCTTTCTTT.

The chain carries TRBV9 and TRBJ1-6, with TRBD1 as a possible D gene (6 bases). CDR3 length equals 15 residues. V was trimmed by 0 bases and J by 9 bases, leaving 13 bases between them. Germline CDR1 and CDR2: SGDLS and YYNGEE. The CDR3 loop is CASSVETGLASPLHF. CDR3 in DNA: TGTGCCAGCAGCGTAGAAACAGGGTTGGCTTCACCCCTCCACTTT.

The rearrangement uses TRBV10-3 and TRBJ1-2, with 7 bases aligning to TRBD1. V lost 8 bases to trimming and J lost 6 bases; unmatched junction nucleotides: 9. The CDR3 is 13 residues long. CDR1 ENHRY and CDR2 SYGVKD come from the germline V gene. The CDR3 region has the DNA TGTGCCATCCACAGGGGAGCATACCATGGCTACACCTTC. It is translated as CAIHRGAYHGYTF.

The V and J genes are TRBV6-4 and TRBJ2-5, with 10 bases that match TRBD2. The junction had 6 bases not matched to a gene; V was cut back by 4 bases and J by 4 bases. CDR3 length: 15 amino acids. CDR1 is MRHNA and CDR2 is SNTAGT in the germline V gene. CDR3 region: CASSVVSGRLETQYF. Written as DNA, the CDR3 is TGTGCCAGCAGTGTTGTTAGCGGGAGGCTAGAGACCCAGTACTTC.

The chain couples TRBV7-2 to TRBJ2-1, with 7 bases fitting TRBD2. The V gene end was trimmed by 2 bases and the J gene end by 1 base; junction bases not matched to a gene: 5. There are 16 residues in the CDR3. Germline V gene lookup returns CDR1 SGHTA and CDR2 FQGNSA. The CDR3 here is CASSLWSSGSYNEQFF. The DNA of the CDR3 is TGTGCCAGCAGCTTATGGTCTAGCGGTTCCTACAATGAGCAGTTCTTC.

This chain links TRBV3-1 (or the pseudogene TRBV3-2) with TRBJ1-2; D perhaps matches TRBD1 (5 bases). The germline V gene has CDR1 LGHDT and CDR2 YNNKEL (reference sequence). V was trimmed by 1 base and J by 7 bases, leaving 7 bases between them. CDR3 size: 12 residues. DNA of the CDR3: TGTGCCAGCAGCCAAGGACAGAGTGGCTACACCTTC. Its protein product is CASSQGQSGYTF.